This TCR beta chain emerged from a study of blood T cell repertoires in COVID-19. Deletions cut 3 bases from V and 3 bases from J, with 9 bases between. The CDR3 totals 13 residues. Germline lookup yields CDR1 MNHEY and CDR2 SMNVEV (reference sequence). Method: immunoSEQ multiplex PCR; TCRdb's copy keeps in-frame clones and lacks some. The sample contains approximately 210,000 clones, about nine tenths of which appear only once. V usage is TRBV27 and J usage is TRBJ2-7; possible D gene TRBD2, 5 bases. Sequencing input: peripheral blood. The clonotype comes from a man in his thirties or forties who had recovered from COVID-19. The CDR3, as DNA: TGTGCCAGCAGTTTCGGGGTTCTCTACGAGCAGTACTTC. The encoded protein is CASSFGVLYEQYF.